This T cell receptor beta chain was recovered during a study of T cells in Graves' hyperthyroidism and ophthalmopathy. General study points: Through a model of 13 V-J features, ophthalmopathy was separated from stable hyperthyroidism. Most thyroid clonotypes with frequency above 0.001 were detected in blood.

There are 15 residues in the CDR3. Germline V lookup: CDR1 SGHTA, CDR2 FQGTGA. Deletions cut 1 base from V and 6 bases from J, with 14 bases between. RNA transcripts yielded amplified TCR beta CDR3 regions. An initial round of RT-PCR targeting the TCR CDR3 relied on the HTBI primer set. TCRdb ran MiXCR on the multiplex PCR reads and lists one entry per CDR3 protein. In the table there are about 400,000 distinct CDR3 sequences, approximately 15% of which are singletons. The sample holds many counts of this clonotype. Its antigen is still unknown. Sample: blood. This receptor was taken from a woman aged 18 to 35 with Graves' hyperthyroidism. This rearrangement joins TRBV7-3 to TRBJ2-3, with D uncertain. CDR3 sequence reads: CASSLRGELGDTQYF. The DNA of the CDR3 is TGTGCCAGCAGCTTAAGAGGTGAACTGGGGGATACGCAGTATTTT.